One and the same sample provided the 26 T cell receptor beta chains below, sequenced in a study of blood T cell repertoires in COVID-19. Here immunoSEQ multiplex PCR was the method, and the copy in TCRdb shows in-frame clones only, minus some. Of about 51,000 clones listed, roughly 90% are singletons. The sequenced sample consisted of peripheral blood. The receptors were gathered from a man aged 45-65 years with acute or convalescent COVID-19.

The V and J genes are TRBV6-2 or TRBV6-3 and TRBJ1-1, with TRBD1 as a possible D gene (6 bases). The CDR3 is 14 amino acids. V was cut by 3 bases and J by 5 bases, with 13 bases left in between. Germline lookup yields CDR1 MNHEY and CDR2 SVGEGT. This CDR3 reads CASSYEQGSTEAFF. The DNA for the CDR3 is TGTGCCAGCAGTTATGAACAGGGTTCAACTGAAGCTTTCTTT.

The V call is TRBV19, the J call TRBJ1-1; D is uncertain. In germline, CDR1 is LNHDA, CDR2 SQIVND (reference sequence). V dropped 4 bases and J dropped 4 bases, with 19 bases sitting between them. This CDR3 has 16 residues. DNA of the CDR3: TGTGCCAGTAGTAGAACCGGCAGCGGGGTTCTCACTGAAGCTTTCTTT. It translates to CASSRTGSGVLTEAFF.

The rearrangement joins TRBV18 to TRBJ2-1; D is uncertain. Germline assignment: CDR1 KGHSH and CDR2 LQKENI. The CDR3 consists of 11 residues. Trimming cost V 4 bases and J 5 bases, with 3 bases left between them. The CDR3 loop reads CASSLNNEQFF. The CDR3 nucleotides read TGTGCCAGCTCACTAAACAATGAGCAGTTCTTC.

The chain recombines TRBV29-1 with TRBJ2-3; a weak D match, TRBD2 (5 bases). Germline loops: CDR1 SQVTM, CDR2 ANQGSEA. This CDR3 is built from 14 residues. With 6 bases removed from V and 0 bases from J, the gap between germline ends came to 13 bases. Here the CDR3 DNA reads TGCAGCGTAGCTCGAGGAGGTAGCACAGATACGCAGTATTTT. Residues: CSVARGGSTDTQYF.

CDR3 sequence (DNA): TGTGCCAGCAGTTACGGCGGGGGGGCCCTCTACAATGAGCAGTTCTTC. Its translation is CASSYGGGALYNEQFF. The chain has TRBV6-2 or TRBV6-3 and TRBJ2-1; TRBD2 agrees at 9 bases. Germline V gives CDR1 MNHEY, CDR2 SVGEGT. V trimming: 2 bases; J trimming: 3 bases; junction bases outside the gene matches: 5. The CDR3 has 16 amino acids.

The chain couples TRBV11-2 to TRBJ1-1, with D possibly TRBD1 on 6 matching bases. Trimming stripped 6 bases from V and 7 bases from J, with 18 bases between. This CDR3 comprises 14 residues. Germline CDR1 reads SGHAT; CDR2 reads FQNNGV. The DNA of the CDR3 is TGTGCCAGCAGACGTCCTCAGGGGCGCGATGAAGCTTTCTTT. This sequence encodes CASRRPQGRDEAFF.

The gene calls are TRBV11-2 and TRBJ2-5; the match to TRBD2 covers 9 bases. V was pared by 0 bases and J by 5 bases, with 10 bases of the junction left unmatched. CDR1 is SGHAT, CDR2 FQNNGV, per germline. This CDR3 region has 17 residues. CDR3 sequence (DNA): TGTGCCAGCAGCTTAGATCCAACGCGGGGGGGCCGGGAGACCCAGTACTTC. It specifies CASSLDPTRGGRETQYF.

The chain has TRBV6-6 and TRBJ1-5, with TRBD1 identical over 8 bases. The CDR3 runs 15 residues. From germline, CDR1 is MNHNY and CDR2 SVGAGI (reference sequence). The ends lost 8 bases at V and 0 bases at J; junction bases unmatched: 6. The CDR3 region is CASAQGAFSNQPQHF. The CDR3 coding sequence is TGTGCCAGCGCCCAGGGGGCCTTTAGCAATCAGCCCCAGCATTTT.

The J gene is TRBJ2-7, the V gene TRBV3-1 (or the pseudogene TRBV3-2); D gene ambiguous. Germline V gives CDR1 LGHDT, CDR2 YNNKEL (reference sequence). The CDR3 totals 12 residues. V was pared by 1 base and J by 7 bases, with 8 bases between. For the CDR3, the DNA is TGTGCCAGCAGCCAAGTCGCGTGGGAGCAGTACTTC. Its protein is CASSQVAWEQYF.

V is TRBV18 and J is TRBJ2-3; TRBD1 matches 10 bases. Germline V gene lookup returns CDR1 KGHSH and CDR2 LQKENI. J lost 1 base, V lost 3 bases, and 4 bases had no gene match. CDR3 length equals 16 residues. CDR3 DNA: TGTGCCAGCTCACCCCAGACAGGGGGCGGCACAGATACGCAGTATTTT. Protein product: CASSPQTGGGTDTQYF.

This chain connects TRBV18 to TRBJ1-2; 10 bases line up with TRBD1. CDR3 size: 19 residues. Germline CDR1 and CDR2: KGHSH and LQKENI. Trimming cost V 3 bases and J 2 bases; bases outside gene matches: 15. CDR3 sequence: CASSPRPWDRGELNYGYTF. Written as DNA, the CDR3 is TGTGCCAGCTCACCGCGACCGTGGGACAGGGGCGAACTCAACTATGGCTACACCTTC.

This clone came up once. The chain carries TRBV2 and TRBJ1-2; D not certain. This CDR3 comprises 12 residues. CDR1 is SNHLY and CDR2 is FYNNEI in the germline V gene. V was pared by 5 bases and J by 5 bases, with 9 bases between. The CDR3 region has the DNA TGTGCCAGCAGTCCGACTGATTATGGCTACACCTTC. Protein: CASSPTDYGYTF.

This chain links TRBV20-1 with TRBJ1-2; D is ambiguous. The CDR3 totals 11 residues. With 5 bases removed from V and 8 bases from J, the gap between germline ends came to 12 bases. In germline, CDR1 is DFQATT, CDR2 SNEGSKA (reference sequence). The CDR3 is CSASSPGGYTF. DNA for the CDR3: TGCAGTGCTTCCTCTCCGGGGGGCTACACCTTC.

In nucleotides, the CDR3 is TGTGCCAGCAGGAACTTTGGACAGCAGTTGAACACTGAAGCTTTCTTT. Its protein is CASRNFGQQLNTEAFF. The chain links TRBV2 to TRBJ1-1; D possibly corresponds to TRBD1 (6 bases). The germline V gene has CDR1 SNHLY and CDR2 FYNNEI. The CDR3 has 16 amino acids. Trimming took off 6 bases at V and 0 bases at J, with 17 bases between the two ends.

In its sample, this clone was seen once. This rearrangement joins TRBV5-1 to TRBJ2-1; the match to TRBD2 covers 7 bases. V shed 9 bases, J shed 0 bases, and the junction held 3 bases outside the gene matches. There are 13 residues in the CDR3. In germline, CDR1 is SGHRS, CDR2 YFSETQ. The CDR3 loop reads CAMRGSSYNEQFF. The CDR3 region has the DNA TGCGCCATGCGGGGGAGCTCCTACAATGAGCAGTTCTTC. Together with reference TRBV5-1 and TRBJ2-1, the CDR3 gives the full variable domain: KAGVTQTPRYLIKTRGQQVTLSCSPISGHRSVSWYQQTPGQGLQFLFEYFSETQRNKGNFPGRFSGRQFSNSRSEMNVSTLELGDSALYLCAMRGSSYNEQFFGPGTRLTVL.

In DNA form, the CDR3 reads TGTGCCATCAGTGAGAACGGACTAGCGGGCCCCACAGATACGCAGTATTTT. Protein: CAISENGLAGPTDTQYF. The rearrangement links TRBV10-3 to TRBJ2-3; 11 bases align to TRBD2. Germline CDR1 ENHRY, CDR2 SYGVKD. The V segment lost 2 bases and the J segment 2 bases; nucleotides outside the gene matches: 6. The CDR3 is 17 residues long.

Notes on this clone: The junction and the germline gene differ at one end; a read error may be behind it. The V call is TRBV11-2, the J call TRBJ2-5, with 11 bases fitting TRBD2. The germline CDR1 and CDR2 sequences are SGHAT and FQNNGV. The CDR3 has 20 residues. The CDR3 DNA reads as TGTGCCAGCAGCATAGACAGAGGCAGACTAGCGGGGTCGGGGCTAGAGACCCAGTACTTC. Amino acid sequence: CASSIDRGRLAGSGLETQYF.

The chain links TRBV19 to TRBJ1-2; 11 bases match TRBD1. The CDR3 totals 14 residues. The germline gives CDR1 LNHDA, CDR2 SQIVND (reference sequence). Trimming at V came to 4 bases and at J to 6 bases, leaving 4 bases not matched to a gene. CDR3 nucleotides: TGTGCCAGTAGTAGCTGGACAGGGGGCCATGGCTACACCTTC. Amino acid sequence: CASSSWTGGHGYTF.

With regard to this clone: The sample carries other DNA sequences with the same CDR3. The chain links TRBV5-1 to TRBJ1-5, with D perhaps TRBD1 (5 bases). This CDR3 has 13 residues. Trimming cost V 3 bases and J 4 bases, with 8 bases left between them. Germline loops: CDR1 SGHRS, CDR2 YFSETQ. The CDR3 loop reads CASSSTGNQPQHF. DNA for the CDR3: TGCGCCAGCAGCTCTACAGGAAATCAGCCCCAGCATTTT.

The chain employs TRBV11-2 and TRBJ1-1, with TRBD1 matching over 7 bases. Germline values: CDR1 SGHAT, CDR2 FQNNGV. V was clipped by 3 bases and J by 4 bases; unmatched bases: 8. CDR3 length: 15 amino acids. The DNA of the CDR3 is TGTGCCAGCAGCTTGACAGACAGGGCCGCCACTGAAGCTTTCTTT. Its translation: CASSLTDRAATEAFF.

The CDR3 sequence: CASSFVSRDTQYF. CDR3 coding DNA: TGTGCCAGCAGCTTCGTATCACGGGATACGCAGTATTTT. V is TRBV11-3 and J is TRBJ2-3; D is ambiguous. This CDR3 is built from 13 residues. CDR1 and CDR2 (germline): SGHNT, YENEEA. Trimming left V 3 bases short and J 6 bases short, with 10 bases between.

This chain connects TRBV28 to TRBJ1-2; 9 nucleotides align to TRBD1. Per germline, CDR1 MDHEN and CDR2 SYDVKM. The CDR3 contains 16 residues. V trimming: 6 bases; J trimming: 2 bases; junction bases outside the gene matches: 10. The CDR3 reads CASSPRTGEENYGYTF. CDR3 bases: TGTGCCAGCAGCCCGCGGACAGGGGAGGAGAACTATGGCTACACCTTC.

This clone occurred once. The genes are TRBV3-1 (or the pseudogene TRBV3-2) and TRBJ1-5, with D possibly TRBD1 on 6 matching bases. Trimming took off 5 bases at V and 2 bases at J, with 7 bases between the two ends. There are 13 residues in the CDR3. Germline V gives CDR1 LGHDT, CDR2 YNNKEL (reference sequence). The CDR3 here is CASSWTGNQPQHF. CDR3 nucleotides: TGTGCCAGCAGCTGGACAGGCAATCAGCCCCAGCATTTT.

The rearrangement uses TRBV4-2 and TRBJ1-1; D possibly corresponds to TRBD1 (5 bases). The germline gives CDR1 LGHNA, CDR2 YNFKEQ. The CDR3 spans 12 residues. Trimming removed 4 bases at V and 5 bases at J, with 8 bases between. The CDR3 is CASSRGVTEAFF. CDR3 DNA sequence: TGTGCCAGCAGCCGGGGGGTTACTGAAGCTTTCTTT.

This chain uses TRBV19 with TRBJ1-5, with 7 bases identical to TRBD1. With V trimmed by 5 bases and J by 7 bases, 14 bases remained unmatched. Germline CDR1 LNHDA, CDR2 SQIVND (reference sequence). This CDR3 spans 16 amino acids. The CDR3 DNA follows: TGTGCCAGTAGTCAAACCTTTGAGGGGGCCGGGCAGCCCCAGCATTTT. It yields the protein CASSQTFEGAGQPQHF.

The chain recombines TRBV9 with TRBJ2-7; D remains unclear. The CDR3 totals 17 residues. Germline loops: CDR1 SGDLS, CDR2 YYNGEE. V was trimmed by 0 bases and J by 7 bases, leaving 23 bases between them. CDR3 loop: CASSVGAQHPSYGEQYF. DNA for the CDR3: TGTGCCAGCAGCGTAGGGGCCCAGCACCCATCATATGGAGAGCAGTACTTC.